The rows below give T cell receptor beta chains drawn from one sample of a study of T cell clones after liver transplantation. Here immunoSEQ multiplex PCR was the method, and the copy in TCRdb shows in-frame clones only, minus some. The data contain approximately 18,000 clones, around 82% of them singletons. The material was CD8+ T cells from blood, obtained 48 months after liver transplant. These receptors came from a human patient who received a liver transplant. The T cells may partly be graft donor cells. CDR3s include the opening cysteine and the closing phenylalanine or tryptophan. Each record gives: D gene, V gene, clone size, J gene, CDR3 protein, CDR3 DNA. A D gene is named only where the DNA matches it firmly. For some rows the clone size is stated as once, few or many, or as a class when expanded; others skip it.

>NA|TRBV28|once|TRBJ1-3
CASSPLIDSGNTIYF
TGTGCCAGCAGTCCCTTAATTGACTCTGGAAACACCATATATTTT
>TRBD2|TRBV27|once|TRBJ2-7
CASTDWTRGYEQYF
TGTGCCAGCACTGATTGGACTAGGGGCTACGAGCAGTACTTC
>NA|TRBV4-2|NA|TRBJ1-1
CASSQEVGMNTEAFF
TGTGCCAGCAGCCAAGAGGTGGGGATGAACACTGAAGCTTTCTTT
>NA|TRBV6-1|few|TRBJ2-1
CASRLATNEQFF
TGTGCCAGCAGACTAGCAACCAATGAGCAGTTCTTC
>NA|TRBV2|NA|TRBJ2-5
CASRPLAVRETQYF
TGTGCCAGCAGGCCCTTGGCCGTACGAGAGACCCAGTACTTC
>NA|TRBV6-6|NA|TRBJ2-5
CASSYGIARETQYF
TGTGCCAGCAGTTACGGGATAGCCCGGGAGACCCAGTACTTC
>TRBD1|TRBV5-6|NA|TRBJ2-3
CASSLGQLVGTQYF
TGTGCCAGCAGTTTGGGACAGCTGGTTGGTACGCAGTATTTT
>NA|TRBV29-1|NA|TRBJ2-7
CSVEDSSSYEQYF
TGCAGCGTTGAAGATAGTAGCTCCTACGAGCAGTACTTC
>TRBD1|TRBV27|NA|TRBJ2-7
CASSLTGTGVFYEQYF
TGTGCCAGCAGTTTGACTGGGACAGGGGTGTTCTACGAGCAGTACTTC
>TRBD2|TRBV9|NA|TRBJ2-1
CASGLAGGPNEQFF
TGTGCCAGCGGACTAGCGGGAGGGCCGAATGAGCAGTTCTTC
>NA|TRBV6-6|NA|TRBJ1-2
CASTPGADVFGYTF
TGTGCCAGCACTCCCGGGGCGGACGTATTTGGCTACACCTTC
>TRBD2|TRBV6-4|NA|TRBJ2-2
CASSIIAGVGTGELFF
TGTGCCAGCTCCATCATAGCGGGGGTCGGTACCGGGGAGCTGTTTTTT
>NA|TRBV18|NA|TRBJ1-1
CASSIGELNTEAFF
TGTGCCAGCTCTATAGGGGAATTGAACACTGAAGCTTTCTTT
>NA|TRBV27|NA|TRBJ2-3
CASTDQGGSSTDTQYF
TGTGCCAGTACCGATCAGGGGGGAAGTAGCACAGATACGCAGTATTTT
>TRBD1|TRBV30|NA|TRBJ1-5
CAWSRFGQGGSNQPQHF
TGTGCCTGGAGCCGATTTGGACAGGGGGGAAGCAATCAGCCCCAGCATTTT
>NA|TRBV4-3|NA|TRBJ2-1
CASSQEVGIVGNEQFF
TGCGCCAGCAGCCAAGAGGTTGGTATCGTCGGCAATGAGCAGTTCTTC
>NA|TRBV20-1|NA|TRBJ2-1
CSARPSEGQFF
TGCAGTGCCCGACCTAGCGAGGGGCAGTTCTTC
>NA|TRBV7-9|NA|TRBJ1-5
CASSLGSGEQPQHF
TGTGCCAGCAGCTTAGGGTCGGGGGAACAGCCCCAGCATTTT
>NA|TRBV6-6|NA|TRBJ2-7
CASSPPRDLPEQYF
TGTGCCAGCAGTCCACCCCGGGATCTCCCCGAGCAGTACTTC
>NA|TRBV27|NA|TRBJ2-5
CASSSQETQYF
TGTGCCAGCAGCTCTCAAGAGACCCAGTACTTC